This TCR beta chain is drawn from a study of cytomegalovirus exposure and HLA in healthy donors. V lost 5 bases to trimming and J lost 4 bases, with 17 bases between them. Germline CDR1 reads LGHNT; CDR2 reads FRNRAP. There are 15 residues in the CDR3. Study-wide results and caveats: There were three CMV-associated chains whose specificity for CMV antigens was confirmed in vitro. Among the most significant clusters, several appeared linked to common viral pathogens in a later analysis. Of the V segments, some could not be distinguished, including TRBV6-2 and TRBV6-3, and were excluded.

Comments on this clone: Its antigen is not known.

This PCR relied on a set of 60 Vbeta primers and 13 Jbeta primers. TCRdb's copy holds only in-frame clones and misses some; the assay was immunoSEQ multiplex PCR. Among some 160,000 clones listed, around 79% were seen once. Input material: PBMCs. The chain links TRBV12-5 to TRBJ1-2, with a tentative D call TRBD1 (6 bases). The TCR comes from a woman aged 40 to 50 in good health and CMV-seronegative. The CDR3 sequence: CASGVRDIGTYGYTF. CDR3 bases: TGTGCTAGTGGTGTACGGGACATTGGGACCTATGGCTACACCTTC.